What follows are 14 T cell receptor beta chains derived from one specimen sequenced in a study of regulatory T cells in long-lasting Graves disease. Construction of TCR beta libraries relied on iRepertoire HTBI primers and on Arm-PCR targeting CDR3 regions. TCRdb redid the calling of the multiplex PCR reads with MiXCR, one entry per CDR3 protein. The data contain 350,000 to 450,000 distinct CDR3 sequences, around 15% of them singletons. Time point: newly diagnosed GD, antithyroid drugs for less than 3 months. TCR sequences were obtained from RNA taken from PBMCs. The data were also submitted as part of a second study, on T cells in Graves' hyperthyroidism and ophthalmopathy.

Material: peripheral blood mononuclear cells (PBMCs), obtained at new diagnosis, from a patient treated with antithyroid drugs. The receptor set was obtained from a middle-aged man with Graves disease.

V gene TRBV28 combines with J gene TRBJ2-2, with 8 bases matching TRBD2. Germline V lookup: CDR1 MDHEN, CDR2 SYDVKM. Trimming took 10 bases from V and 6 from J; bases not matched to a gene: 7. The CDR3 is 13 residues long. CDR3 loop: CATASGGAGELFF. CDR3 nucleotide sequence: TGTGCCACAGCCTCGGGGGGGGCCGGGGAGCTGTTTTTT.

A remark on this clonotype: A read error is possible here, since a much larger clone lies one base away. This chain links TRBV11-1 with TRBJ1-6; D is ambiguous. The CDR3 is 15 residues long. Trimming cost V 3 bases and J 5 bases, with 11 bases left between them. CDR1 SGHAT and CDR2 FQDESV come from the germline V gene (reference sequence). CDR3 sequence reads: CASSFEGQNNSPLHF. The CDR3 bases are TGTGCCAGCAGCTTTGAGGGTCAGAATAATTCACCCCTCCACTTT.

The gene calls are TRBV28 and TRBJ2-7; 12 nucleotides align to TRBD1. CDR1 is MDHEN, CDR2 SYDVKM, per germline. Trimming removed 3 bases from V and 3 bases from J; junction bases left unmatched: 12. This CDR3 is built from 18 residues. The CDR3 loop is CASSLWGTGTGGFYEQYF. The DNA for the CDR3 is TGTGCCAGCAGTTTGTGGGGAACCGGGACAGGGGGCTTCTACGAGCAGTACTTC.

The chain carries TRBV19 and TRBJ2-5; 9 positions match TRBD1. This CDR3 comprises 14 residues. After removal of 6 bases from V and 4 bases from J, the junction contained 6 bases not matched to a gene. The germline V gene encodes CDR1 LNHDA and CDR2 SQIVND (reference sequence). The CDR3 here is CASRSTGGRETQYF. The CDR3 DNA follows: TGTGCCAGTAGGAGCACAGGGGGCCGAGAGACCCAGTACTTC. The entire variable domain, with the rest obtained from reference TRBV19 and TRBJ2-5, is as follows: DGGITQSPKYLFRKEGQNVTLSCEQNLNHDAMYWYRQDPGQGLRLIYYSQIVNDFQKGDIAEGYSVSREKKESFPLTVTSAQKNPTAFYLCASRSTGGRETQYFGPGTRLLVL.

Of note for this clonotype: This sequence may be a read error, since a much larger clone differs from it by one base. This chain uses TRBV7-2 with TRBJ2-1; 9 bases fit TRBD2. V dropped 5 bases and J dropped 8; count of bases not matched to a gene: 10. Germline V gene sequence: CDR1 SGHTA, CDR2 FQGNSA. The CDR3 covers 15 residues. The CDR3 here is CASSRRRTSGYEQFF. CDR3 bases: TGTGCCAGCAGCCGTAGGAGAACTAGCGGGTATGAGCAGTTCTTC.

In this sample, this clonotype turned up many times. The chain combines TRBV6-1 with TRBJ1-2; TRBD1 matches at 8 bases. The germline V gene encodes CDR1 MNHNS and CDR2 SASEGT. The CDR3 loop spans 14 amino acids. V dropped 6 bases and J dropped 4; count of bases not matched to a gene: 7. The chain's CDR3 is CASRSTGGAYGYTF. The CDR3 DNA follows: TGTGCCAGCAGATCCACAGGGGGGGCCTATGGCTACACCTTC.

This chain joins TRBV7-3 and TRBJ2-7; no definite D call. Deletions cut 1 base from V and 6 bases from J, with 10 bases between. Germline V CDR1 and CDR2: SGHTA, FQGTGA. The CDR3 consists of 13 residues. CDR3 sequence (DNA): TGTGCCAGCAGCTTAATTCGCGGTGGCGAGCAGTACTTC. Translation: CASSLIRGGEQYF.

In its sample, this clonotype was seen many times. This chain links TRBV28 with TRBJ1-2, with 7 positions matching TRBD1. The CDR3 consists of 13 residues. Germline CDR1 and CDR2: MDHEN and SYDVKM. The trim removed 6 bases at V and 3 bases at J, leaving 4 bases unmatched. This chain's CDR3 is CASSRDSYYGYTF. CDR3 coding DNA: TGTGCCAGCAGCCGGGACAGTTACTATGGCTACACCTTC.

The V and J genes are TRBV28 and TRBJ1-5; a possible D gene is TRBD1 (5 bases). The CDR3 is 13 residues long. Trimming cost V 5 bases and J 4 bases, with 9 bases left between them. Germline CDR1 is MDHEN and CDR2 is SYDVKM. CDR3 DNA sequence: TGTGCCAGCAGTAGAGGGGCAAATCAGCCCCAGCATTTT. This encodes CASSRGANQPQHF.

This clonotype was observed many times. The CDR3 here is CASSKDQGPYEQYF. Written as DNA, the CDR3 is TGTGCCAGCTCAAAGGATCAGGGACCCTACGAGCAGTACTTC. V usage is TRBV18 and J usage is TRBJ2-7; D may be TRBD1 or TRBD2 (5 bases each). Germline CDR1 KGHSH, CDR2 LQKENI. The ends were cut back, 5 bases at V and 2 bases at J, with 13 bases in the middle. The CDR3 sequence is 14 residues long.

This clonotype showed up many times. The chain recombines TRBV30 with TRBJ2-5; D is possibly TRBD2 (6 bases). This CDR3 comprises 15 residues. The germline V and J ends were trimmed by 3 bases and 2 bases, with 16 bases remaining between them. Per the germline V gene, CDR1 is GTSNPN and CDR2 is SVGIG (reference sequence). CDR3 in amino acids: CAWSSSALLQETQYF. DNA of the CDR3: TGTGCCTGGAGCTCTAGCGCGTTGTTACAAGAGACCCAGTACTTC.

The chain links TRBV7-2 to TRBJ2-7, with 7 bases aligning to TRBD1. Germline CDR1 and CDR2: SGHTA and FQGNSA. V lost 1 base, J lost 4 bases, and 7 bases stayed unmatched. This CDR3 region has 15 residues. The CDR3 sequence is CASSLDRTGVYEQYF. CDR3 DNA: TGTGCCAGCAGCTTAGATCGGACAGGAGTATACGAGCAGTACTTC.

CDR3 in amino acids: CASSSGQGKMNTEAFF. Written as DNA, the CDR3 is TGCGCCAGCAGCTCTGGACAGGGAAAAATGAACACTGAAGCTTTCTTT. V and J are TRBV5-1 and TRBJ1-1, with 8 nucleotides matching TRBD1. The CDR3 is 16 residues long. V was clipped by 3 bases and J by 0 bases; unmatched bases: 7. Germline V gene data show CDR1 as SGHRS and CDR2 as YFSETQ.

This clonotype was observed many times. The chain is built from TRBV20-1 and TRBJ1-4; no firm D call. V gave up 5 bases and J gave up 5 bases, with 9 bases separating them. The germline V gene encodes CDR1 DFQATT and CDR2 SNEGSKA (reference sequence). This CDR3 contains 12 residues. CDR3 coding DNA: TGCAGTGCTCACAGCCTGAATGAAAAACTGTTTTTT. It translates to CSAHSLNEKLFF.